This T cell receptor beta chain was sequenced for a study of Tregs in tolerant kidney transplant recipients. Study overall: Sorting after B cell culture yielded CD25+CD127- and 4-1BB+CD40L- CD4+ cells. Antibodies separated recipient from donor cells.

General study points: In tolerant patients, donor-specific Tregs outgrew total Tregs, suggesting antigen-driven expansion.

This clone was seen just once. The target antigen is unknown. The protocol was immunoSEQ multiplex PCR, while the TCRdb copy is restricted to in-frame clones and leaves out a portion. The sample carries approximately 1,500 clones, roughly 40% recorded once. V was pared by 5 bases and J by 3 bases, with 14 bases between. The CDR3 has 14 residues. The germline gives CDR1 SGHTA, CDR2 FQGNSA. The sequencing sample was made of Tregs from blood cultured with allogeneic cells. This receptor was obtained from a human patient who received a combined kidney and bone marrow transplant. Some T cells could come from the graft donor. The chain carries TRBV7-2 and TRBJ2-7, with D perhaps matching TRBD2 (6 bases). CDR3 bases: TGTGCCAGCAGCATCGGCGGGGTCGGCTACGAGCAGTACTTC. It translates to CASSIGGVGYEQYF.